This T cell receptor (beta chain) was sequenced during a study of blood T cell repertoires in COVID-19. The CDR3 has 16 amino acids. Germline V CDR1 and CDR2: SGHNT, YYREEE (reference sequence). V was clipped by 0 bases and J by 2 bases; unmatched bases: 3. The Seattle patients joined while their infection was active and were tracked longitudinally afterward. Repertoires were generated with immunoSEQ multiplex PCR, while TCRdb's copy carries only in-frame clones and drops some. The repertoire holds over 200,000 clones, with more than 85% as singletons. This chain connects TRBV5-4 to TRBJ2-2; TRBD2 matches at 8 bases. The receptor comes from a person aged 18 to 30 with COVID-19, enrolled during active disease. Sample: peripheral blood. Here the CDR3 reads CASSLGLAGNTGELFF. CDR3 sequence (DNA): TGTGCCAGCAGCTTGGGTTTAGCGGGAAACACCGGGGAGCTGTTTTTT.